A selection of T cell receptor beta chains follows, all from one sample in a study of blood T cell repertoires in COVID-19. Repertoires were generated with immunoSEQ multiplex PCR, while TCRdb's copy carries only in-frame clones and drops some. The sample contains fewer than 200,000 clones, about 88% of which appear only once. Sample: peripheral blood. These receptors were collected from a man aged 18 to 29 who had recovered from COVID-19. CDR3s include the opening cysteine and the closing phenylalanine or tryptophan. D genes are given only for firm matches. Clone size is not always given. Where it is, it says once, few, many or a class for expanded clones.

j_gene | v_gene | d_gene | abundance | CDR3aa | CDR3nt
TRBJ1-1 | TRBV14 | NA | NA | CASSQATANTEAFF | TGTGCCAGCAGCCAAGCGACAGCGAACACTGAAGCTTTCTTT
TRBJ2-7 | TRBV28 | TRBD1 | NA | CASSGQGTSYEQYF | TGTGCCAGCAGTGGACAGGGGACATCCTACGAGCAGTACTTC
TRBJ1-1 | TRBV4-1 | TRBD1 | NA | CASSPGQGNTEAFF | TGCGCCAGCAGCCCTGGACAGGGGAACACTGAAGCTTTCTTT
TRBJ2-2 | TRBV18 | TRBD2 | NA | CASSRGGSGELFF | TGTGCCAGCTCACGCGGGGGATCCGGGGAGCTGTTTTTT
TRBJ2-7 | TRBV2 | TRBD2 | NA | CASRAPTSGTVYEQYF | TGTGCCAGCAGGGCGCCAACTAGCGGGACCGTTTACGAGCAGTACTTC
TRBJ2-1 | TRBV7-3 | NA | NA | CASSPRVGSWDEQFF | TGTGCCAGCAGCCCCCGTGTGGGGAGTTGGGATGAGCAGTTCTTC
TRBJ2-7 | TRBV7-2 | TRBD2 | once | CASSLGGGLAGGSYEQYF | TGTGCCAGCAGCTTAGGGGGTGGGCTAGCGGGAGGCTCCTACGAGCAGTACTTC
TRBJ2-6 | TRBV11-2 | TRBD1 | NA | CASSPVQGALGANVLTF | TGTGCCAGCAGCCCGGTACAGGGGGCGCTTGGGGCCAACGTCCTGACTTTC
TRBJ2-1 | TRBV7-9 | NA | NA | CASSFPVFEQFF | TGTGCCAGCAGCTTTCCAGTCTTCGAGCAGTTCTTC
TRBJ2-5 | TRBV7-2 | NA | NA | CASSLGLAETQYF | TGTGCCAGCAGCTTAGGGCTAGCTGAGACCCAGTACTTC
TRBJ1-2 | TRBV6-5 | NA | NA | CASSYSGDIAGYTF | TGTGCCAGCAGTTACTCGGGGGACATCGCTGGCTACACCTTC
TRBJ2-2 | TRBV9 | TRBD2 | NA | CASSTGLAGGPNTGELFF | TGTGCCAGCAGCACGGGACTAGCGGGAGGGCCGAACACCGGGGAGCTGTTTTTT
TRBJ1-5 | TRBV28 | NA | NA | CASTNGRRSVLEPQHF | TGTGCCAGCACCAACGGCAGGCGATCCGTTTTGGAGCCCCAGCATTTT
TRBJ2-3 | TRBV7-9 | NA | NA | CASSLIQDTQYF | TGTGCCAGCAGCTTAATCCAAGATACGCAGTATTTT
TRBJ2-1 | TRBV10-1 | NA | NA | CASSEVVAPYNEQFF | TGCGCCAGCAGTGAGGTAGTAGCCCCCTACAATGAGCAGTTCTTC
TRBJ1-2 | TRBV4-1 | TRBD1 | NA | CASSQLSGTGYGYTF | TGCGCCAGCAGCCAATTGTCCGGGACAGGGTATGGCTACACCTTC
TRBJ1-3 | TRBV9 | NA | NA | CASSVDSRGGNTIYF | TGTGCCAGCAGCGTAGATTCCAGGGGCGGAAACACCATATATTTT
TRBJ1-5 | TRBV2 | NA | NA | CASSEGPQPQHF | TGTGCCAGCAGTGAAGGGCCACAGCCCCAGCATTTT
TRBJ2-2 | TRBV5-1 | TRBD1 | few | CASSDRVTGELFF | TGCGCCAGCAGCGACAGGGTTACCGGGGAGCTGTTTTTT
TRBJ2-3 | TRBV19 | TRBD1 | NA | CASRPGQATDTQYF | TGTGCCAGTAGACCGGGACAGGCCACAGATACGCAGTATTTT
TRBJ1-2 | TRBV7-8 | NA | once | CASSLVGEGYGYTF | TGTGCCAGCAGCTTAGTCGGGGAGGGCTATGGCTACACCTTC
TRBJ1-2 | TRBV19 | TRBD1 | NA | CASSIPSGQKSYGYTF | TGTGCCAGTAGTATCCCTTCGGGACAGAAATCCTATGGCTACACCTTC
TRBJ1-4 | TRBV6-2/TRBV6-3 | NA | NA | CASSYERRGLVEKLFF | TGTGCCAGCAGTTACGAGAGAAGGGGCCTGGTTGAAAAACTGTTTTTT
TRBJ2-7 | TRBV28 | NA | NA | CASRTGAYEQYF | TGTGCCAGCAGAACCGGAGCCTACGAGCAGTACTTC